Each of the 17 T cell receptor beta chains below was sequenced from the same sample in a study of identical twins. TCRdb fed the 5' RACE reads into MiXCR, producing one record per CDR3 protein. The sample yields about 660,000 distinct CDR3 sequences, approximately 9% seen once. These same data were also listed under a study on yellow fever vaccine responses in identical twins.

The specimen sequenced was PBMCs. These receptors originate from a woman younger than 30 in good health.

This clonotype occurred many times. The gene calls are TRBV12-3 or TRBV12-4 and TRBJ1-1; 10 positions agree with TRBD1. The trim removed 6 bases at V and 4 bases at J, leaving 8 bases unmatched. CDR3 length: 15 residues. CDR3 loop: CASRPSGQGITEAFF. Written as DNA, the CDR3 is TGTGCCAGCAGACCCTCGGGACAGGGGATCACTGAAGCTTTCTTT.

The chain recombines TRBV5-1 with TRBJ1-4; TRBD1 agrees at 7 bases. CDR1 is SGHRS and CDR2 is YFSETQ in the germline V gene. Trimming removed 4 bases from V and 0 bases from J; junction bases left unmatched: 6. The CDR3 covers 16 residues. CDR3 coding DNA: TGCGCCAGCAGCCCGGGGACAGTTGCAACTAATGAAAAACTGTTTTTT. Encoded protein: CASSPGTVATNEKLFF.

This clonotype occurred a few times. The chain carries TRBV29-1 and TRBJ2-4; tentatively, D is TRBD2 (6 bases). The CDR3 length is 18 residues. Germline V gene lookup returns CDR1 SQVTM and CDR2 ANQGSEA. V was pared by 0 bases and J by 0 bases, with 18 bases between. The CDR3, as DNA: TGCAGCGTTGAAGAATCGTCCCTAGCGACCCTAGCCAAAAACATTCAGTACTTC. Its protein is CSVEESSLATLAKNIQYF.

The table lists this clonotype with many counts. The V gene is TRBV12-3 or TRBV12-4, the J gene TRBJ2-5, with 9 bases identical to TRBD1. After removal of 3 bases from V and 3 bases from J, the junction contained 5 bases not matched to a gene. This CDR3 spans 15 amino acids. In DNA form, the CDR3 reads TGTGCCAGCAGTTTCCGACAGGGGGGTGAAGAGACCCAGTACTTC. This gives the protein CASSFRQGGEETQYF.

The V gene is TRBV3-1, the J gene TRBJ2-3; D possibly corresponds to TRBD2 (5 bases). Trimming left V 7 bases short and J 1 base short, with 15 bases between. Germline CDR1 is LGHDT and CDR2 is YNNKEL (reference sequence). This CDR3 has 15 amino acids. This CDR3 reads CASTMTMARTDTQYF. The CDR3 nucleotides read TGTGCCAGCACCATGACTATGGCCCGCACAGATACGCAGTATTTT.

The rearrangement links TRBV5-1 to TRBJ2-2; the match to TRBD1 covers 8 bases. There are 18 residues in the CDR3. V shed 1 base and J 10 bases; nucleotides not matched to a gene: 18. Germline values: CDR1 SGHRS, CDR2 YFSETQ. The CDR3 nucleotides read TGCGCCAGCAGCTTGTCTCCCCGGGACAGGATTGGCACAGAGGAGCTGTTTTTT. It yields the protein CASSLSPRDRIGTEELFF.

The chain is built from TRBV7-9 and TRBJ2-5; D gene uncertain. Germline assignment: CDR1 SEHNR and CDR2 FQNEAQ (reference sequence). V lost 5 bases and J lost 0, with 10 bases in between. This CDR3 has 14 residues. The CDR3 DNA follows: TGTGCCAGCAGCCGGGTGAGATACCAAGAGACCCAGTACTTC. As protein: CASSRVRYQETQYF.

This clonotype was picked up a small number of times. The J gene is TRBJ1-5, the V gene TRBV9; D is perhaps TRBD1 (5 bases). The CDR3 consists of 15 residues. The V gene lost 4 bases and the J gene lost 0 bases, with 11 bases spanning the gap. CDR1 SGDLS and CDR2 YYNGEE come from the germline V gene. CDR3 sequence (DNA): TGTGCCAGCAGCCCGGGGGGTAATAGCAATCAGCCCCAGCATTTT. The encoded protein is CASSPGGNSNQPQHF. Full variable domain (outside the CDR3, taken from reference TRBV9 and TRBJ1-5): DSGVTQTPKHLITATGQRVTLRCSPRSGDLSVYWYQQSLDQGLQFLIQYYNGEERAKGNILERFSAQQFPDLHSELNLSSLELGDSALYFCASSPGGNSNQPQHFGDGTRLSIL.

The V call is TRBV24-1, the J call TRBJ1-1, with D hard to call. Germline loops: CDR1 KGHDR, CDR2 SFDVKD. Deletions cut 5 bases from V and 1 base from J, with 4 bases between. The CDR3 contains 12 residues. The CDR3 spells CATSGQNTEAFF. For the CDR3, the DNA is TGTGCCACCAGTGGACAGAACACTGAAGCTTTCTTT.

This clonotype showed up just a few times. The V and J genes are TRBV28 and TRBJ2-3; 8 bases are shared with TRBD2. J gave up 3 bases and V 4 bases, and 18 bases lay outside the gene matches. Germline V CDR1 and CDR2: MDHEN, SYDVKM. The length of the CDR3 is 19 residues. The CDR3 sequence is CASSYTAGMGREVTDTQYF. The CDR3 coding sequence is TGTGCCAGCAGTTACACGGCTGGAATGGGGCGGGAGGTTACAGATACGCAGTATTTT. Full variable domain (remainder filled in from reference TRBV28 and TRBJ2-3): DVKVTQSSRYLVKRTGEKVFLECVQDMDHENMFWYRQDPGLGLRLIYFSYDVKMKEKGDIPEGYSVSREKKERFSLILESASTNQTSMYLCASSYTAGMGREVTDTQYFGPGTRLTVL.

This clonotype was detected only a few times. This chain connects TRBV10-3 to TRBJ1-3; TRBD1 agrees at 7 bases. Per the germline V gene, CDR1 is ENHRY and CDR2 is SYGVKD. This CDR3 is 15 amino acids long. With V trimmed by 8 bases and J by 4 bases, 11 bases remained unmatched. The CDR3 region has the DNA TGTGCCATCCAGAGAGACCCGACAGGGGGAAACACCATATATTTT. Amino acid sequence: CAIQRDPTGGNTIYF.

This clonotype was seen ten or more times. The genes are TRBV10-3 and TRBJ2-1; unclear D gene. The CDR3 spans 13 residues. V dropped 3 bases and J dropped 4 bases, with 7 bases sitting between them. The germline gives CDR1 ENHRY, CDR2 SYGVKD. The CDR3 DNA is TGTGCCATCAGTGATTCCAGTTACAATGAGCAGTTCTTC. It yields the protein CAISDSSYNEQFF.

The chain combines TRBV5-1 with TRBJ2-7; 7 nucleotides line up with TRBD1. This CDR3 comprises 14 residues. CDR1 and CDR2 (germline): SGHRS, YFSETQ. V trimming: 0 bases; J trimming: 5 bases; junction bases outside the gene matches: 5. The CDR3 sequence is CASSLVQGPHEQYF. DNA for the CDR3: TGCGCCAGCAGCTTGGTACAGGGGCCCCACGAGCAGTACTTC.

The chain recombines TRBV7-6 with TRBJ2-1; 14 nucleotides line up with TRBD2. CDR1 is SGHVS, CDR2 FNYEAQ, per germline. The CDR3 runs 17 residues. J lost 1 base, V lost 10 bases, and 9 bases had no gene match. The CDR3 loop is CATHGTSGGVSYNEQFF. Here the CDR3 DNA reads TGTGCCACCCACGGGACTAGCGGGGGTGTTTCCTACAATGAGCAGTTCTTC.

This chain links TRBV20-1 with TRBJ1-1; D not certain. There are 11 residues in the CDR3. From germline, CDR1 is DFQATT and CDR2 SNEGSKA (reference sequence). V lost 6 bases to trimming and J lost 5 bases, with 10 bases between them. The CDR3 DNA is TGCAGTGCCCCCCGGGTAACTGAAGCTTTCTTT. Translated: CSAPRVTEAFF.

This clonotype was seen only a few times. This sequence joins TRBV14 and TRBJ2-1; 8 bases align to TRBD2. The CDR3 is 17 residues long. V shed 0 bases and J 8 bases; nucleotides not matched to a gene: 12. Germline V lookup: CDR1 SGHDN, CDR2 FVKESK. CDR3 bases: TGTGCCAGCAGCCAAGATATTTTGGCGGGAGGTCGGGATGAGCAGTTCTTC. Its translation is CASSQDILAGGRDEQFF.

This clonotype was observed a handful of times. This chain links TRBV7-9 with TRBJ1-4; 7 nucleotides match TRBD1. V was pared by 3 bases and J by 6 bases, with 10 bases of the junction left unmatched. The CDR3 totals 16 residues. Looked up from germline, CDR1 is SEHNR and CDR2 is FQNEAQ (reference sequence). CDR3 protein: CASSLSAFQGDEKLFF. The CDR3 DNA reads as TGTGCCAGCAGCTTGTCTGCTTTTCAGGGGGATGAAAAACTGTTTTTT.